Listed below are T cell receptor beta chains from one sample, sequenced in a study of CD8 T cells in Susac syndrome. TCRdb re-called the immunoSEQ multiplex PCR reads with MiXCR, one entry per CDR3 protein. This sample has 100,000 to 150,000 distinct CDR3 sequences; about 92% occur once, and the top ten carry more than 0.25%. The sequenced sample consisted of CD8+ T cells from PBMCs. Receptors originate from a human donor with multiple sclerosis. Each CDR3 is given with its conserved first and last residue. A D gene is named only where the DNA matches it firmly. Size values are once, few and many counts, or a class for expanded clones, and some rows have none.

DNA: TGTGCCAGCAGCTTCAGGGCCGCCAAAAACATTCAGTACTTC
CDR3: CASSFRAAKNIQYF
length: 14
V: TRBV5-4
J: TRBJ2-4
D: -
size: -

DNA: TGCAGCGCCGATGAAGGGCACGGCTACACCTTC
CDR3: CSADEGHGYTF
length: 11
V: TRBV29-1
J: TRBJ1-2
D: -
size: -

DNA: TGTGCCAGCAGTTTGAACAGGGTGCAAGAGACCCAGTACTTC
CDR3: CASSLNRVQETQYF
length: 14
V: TRBV12-3/TRBV12-4
J: TRBJ2-5
D: -
size: -

DNA: TGTGCCAGCAGGGTAGCCGGGACAAACGAAAAACTGTTTTTT
CDR3: CASRVAGTNEKLFF
length: 14
V: TRBV2
J: TRBJ1-4
D: -
size: -

DNA: TGTGCCAGCAGTTTCGGACTGAACACTGAAGCTTTCTTT
CDR3: CASSFGLNTEAFF
length: 13
V: TRBV12-3/TRBV12-4
J: TRBJ1-1
D: -
size: few

DNA: TGTGCCAGCAGCTTAGTAGCAGTCAACACTGAAGCTTTCTTT
CDR3: CASSLVAVNTEAFF
length: 14
V: TRBV13
J: TRBJ1-1
D: -
size: -

DNA: TGCGCCAGCAGCCCCCGGGCCCCCGGGGAGCAGTTCTTC
CDR3: CASSPRAPGEQFF
length: 13
V: TRBV4-1
J: TRBJ2-1
D: -
size: -

DNA: TGTGCCAGCAGGGCGGAGCCCTCTGGGGCCAACGTCCTGACTTTC
CDR3: CASRAEPSGANVLTF
length: 15
V: TRBV6-1
J: TRBJ2-6
D: -
size: -

DNA: TGCAGTGCTAGAGATCTGGGGCGGGGCTCCTACAATGAGCAGTTCTTC
CDR3: CSARDLGRGSYNEQFF
length: 16
V: TRBV20-1
J: TRBJ2-1
D: -
size: -

DNA: TGCGCCAGCAGCCCGACAAGGGGGCACACTGAAGCTTTCTTT
CDR3: CASSPTRGHTEAFF
length: 14
V: TRBV5-1
J: TRBJ1-1
D: TRBD1
size: -

DNA: TGTGCCAGTAGTATAGCGGGGGGGCGTGAGCAGTTCTTC
CDR3: CASSIAGGREQFF
length: 13
V: TRBV19
J: TRBJ2-1
D: TRBD2
size: -

DNA: TGTGCCAGCAGCCAAGCTGTTGGACGCACAGATACGCAGTATTTT
CDR3: CASSQAVGRTDTQYF
length: 15
V: TRBV3-1
J: TRBJ2-3
D: -
size: -

DNA: TGCAGTGCTAGAGATATCCTTACGACAGGGACGTCTTCCTACAATGAGCAGTTCTTC
CDR3: CSARDILTTGTSSYNEQFF
length: 19
V: TRBV20-1
J: TRBJ2-1
D: TRBD1
size: -

DNA: TGTGCCTGGAGTGGTACGGGGGAGACCCAGTACTTC
CDR3: CAWSGTGETQYF
length: 12
V: TRBV30
J: TRBJ2-5
D: -
size: -

DNA: TGTGCCAGCAGCCCTAGGACCTATGAGCAGTTCTTC
CDR3: CASSPRTYEQFF
length: 12
V: TRBV13
J: TRBJ2-1
D: -
size: -

DNA: TGTGCCAGCAGACCGTTTTTGAGTTCGACCGGTATGAACTATGGCTACACCTTC
CDR3: CASRPFLSSTGMNYGYTF
length: 18
V: TRBV28
J: TRBJ1-2
D: -
size: -